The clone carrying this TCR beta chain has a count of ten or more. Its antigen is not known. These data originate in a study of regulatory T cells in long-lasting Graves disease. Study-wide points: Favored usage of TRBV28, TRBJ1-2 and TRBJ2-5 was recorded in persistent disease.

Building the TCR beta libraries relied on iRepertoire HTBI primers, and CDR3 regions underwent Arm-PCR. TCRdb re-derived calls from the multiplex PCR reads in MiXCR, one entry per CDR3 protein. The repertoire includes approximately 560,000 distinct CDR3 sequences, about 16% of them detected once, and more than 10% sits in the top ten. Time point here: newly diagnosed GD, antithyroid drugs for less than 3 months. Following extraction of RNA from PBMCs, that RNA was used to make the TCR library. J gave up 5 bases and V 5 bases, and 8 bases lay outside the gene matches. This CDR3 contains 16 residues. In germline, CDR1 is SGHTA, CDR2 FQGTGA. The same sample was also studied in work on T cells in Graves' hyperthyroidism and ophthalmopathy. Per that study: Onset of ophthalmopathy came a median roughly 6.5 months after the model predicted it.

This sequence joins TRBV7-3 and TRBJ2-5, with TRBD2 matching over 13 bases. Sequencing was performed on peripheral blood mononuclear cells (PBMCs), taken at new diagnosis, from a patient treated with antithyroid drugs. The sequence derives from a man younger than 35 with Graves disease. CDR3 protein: CASSPGTSGVGETQYF. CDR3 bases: TGTGCCAGCAGCCCAGGGACTAGCGGGGTAGGGGAGACCCAGTACTTC.